This T cell receptor beta chain was recovered during a study of cytomegalovirus exposure and HLA in healthy donors. In the study overall: In an earlier analysis, approximately 120 million unique TCR beta sequences were found from approximately 190 million T cells. Among the 300 to 400 donors who were genotyped, 81% fell in the genetic ancestry cluster that is associated with self-reported Caucasian donors. Study outcomes and limitations: Specific recognition of CMV antigens was confirmed in vitro for a few chains (all CMV-associated).

Comments on this clone: Its antigen is unknown.

Trimming removed 5 bases from V and 1 base from J; junction bases left unmatched: 6. The CDR3 is made up of 16 amino acids. Looked up from germline, CDR1 is MNHEY and CDR2 is SMNVEV (reference sequence). The PCR used 60 Vbeta and 13 Jbeta primers. Some clones are missing from TCRdb's copy, which holds only in-frame ones; the method was immunoSEQ multiplex PCR. The table records about 190,000 clones, around four fifths of them present only once. Participants comprised healthy donors of bone marrow. This receptor was identified in a man aged 40-55 years in good health and CMV-seropositive. This chain uses TRBV27 with TRBJ2-2; TRBD1 matches 8 bases. The sample comprised PBMCs. As DNA, the CDR3 is TGTGCCAGCAGTCTTCCCGGGACAGGGAACACCGGGGAGCTGTTTTTT. Amino acids: CASSLPGTGNTGELFF.